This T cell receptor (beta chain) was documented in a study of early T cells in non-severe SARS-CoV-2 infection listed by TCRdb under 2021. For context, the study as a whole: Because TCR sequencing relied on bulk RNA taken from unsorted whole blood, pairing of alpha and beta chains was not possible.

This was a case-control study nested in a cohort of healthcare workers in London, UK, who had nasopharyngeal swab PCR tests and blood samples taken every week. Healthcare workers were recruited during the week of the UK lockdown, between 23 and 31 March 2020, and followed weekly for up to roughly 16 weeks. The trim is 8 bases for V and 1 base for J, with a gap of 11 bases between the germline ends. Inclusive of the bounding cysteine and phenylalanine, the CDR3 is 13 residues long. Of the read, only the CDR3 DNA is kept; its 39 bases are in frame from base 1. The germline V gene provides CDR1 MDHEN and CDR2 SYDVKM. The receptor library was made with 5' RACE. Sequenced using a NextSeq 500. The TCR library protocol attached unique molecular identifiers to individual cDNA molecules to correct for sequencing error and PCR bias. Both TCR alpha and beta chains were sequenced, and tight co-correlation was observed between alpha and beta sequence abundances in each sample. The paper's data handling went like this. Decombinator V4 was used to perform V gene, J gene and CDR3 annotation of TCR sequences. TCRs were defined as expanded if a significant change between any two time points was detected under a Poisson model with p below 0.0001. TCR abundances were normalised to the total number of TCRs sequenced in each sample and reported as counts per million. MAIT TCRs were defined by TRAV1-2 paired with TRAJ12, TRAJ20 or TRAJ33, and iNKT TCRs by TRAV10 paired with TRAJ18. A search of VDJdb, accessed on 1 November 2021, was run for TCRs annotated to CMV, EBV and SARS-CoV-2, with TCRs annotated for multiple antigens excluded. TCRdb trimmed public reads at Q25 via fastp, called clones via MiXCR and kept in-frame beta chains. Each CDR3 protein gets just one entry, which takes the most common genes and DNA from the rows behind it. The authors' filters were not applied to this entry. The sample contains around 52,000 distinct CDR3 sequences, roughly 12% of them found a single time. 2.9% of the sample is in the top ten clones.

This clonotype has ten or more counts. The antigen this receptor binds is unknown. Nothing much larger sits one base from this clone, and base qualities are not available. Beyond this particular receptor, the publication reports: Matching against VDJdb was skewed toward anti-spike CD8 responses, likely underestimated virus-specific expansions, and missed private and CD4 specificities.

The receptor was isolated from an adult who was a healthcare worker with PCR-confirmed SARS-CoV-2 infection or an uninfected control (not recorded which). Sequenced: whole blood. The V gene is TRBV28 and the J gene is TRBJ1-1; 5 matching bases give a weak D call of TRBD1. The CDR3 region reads CASGGGRNTEAFF. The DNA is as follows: TGTGCCAGCGGGGGAGGGAGGAACACTGAAGCTTTCTTT.